The 16 T cell receptor beta chains below all came from one sample that was sequenced in a study of cytotoxic CD8 clonotypes in ibrutinib-treated CLL. TCRdb's table, derived via immunoSEQ multiplex PCR, lists solely in-frame clones and lacks some. The table lists about 140,000 clones, less than 95% of them singletons, with 9.5% to 14% in the top ten. The source material was PBMCs, sampled after 12 months of ibrutinib treatment. These receptors were obtained from a human donor with chronic lymphocytic leukemia.

This chain uses TRBV7-9 with TRBJ2-4; 9 bases fit TRBD2. The CDR3 has 16 residues. Unmatched junction bases numbered 7, after V lost 1 base and J lost 6 bases. Germline CDR1 reads SEHNR; CDR2 reads FQNEAQ (reference sequence). Here the CDR3 DNA reads TGTGCCAGCAGCTTAGGGGCGGGAGGGCCAGGAAACATTCAGTACTTC. Encoded protein: CASSLGAGGPGNIQYF.

The chain is built from TRBV5-4 and TRBJ2-7; D perhaps matches TRBD2 (6 bases). Germline V CDR1 and CDR2: SGHNT, YYREEE (reference sequence). This CDR3 has 15 amino acids. The germline V and J ends were trimmed by 0 bases and 2 bases, with 12 bases remaining between them. This CDR3 is CASSLVGGPTYEQYF. DNA for the CDR3: TGTGCCAGCAGCTTGGTCGGGGGTCCGACCTACGAGCAGTACTTC.

This chain uses TRBV27 with TRBJ2-5, with TRBD2 matching 7 bases. Germline V lookup: CDR1 MNHEY, CDR2 SMNVEV (reference sequence). This CDR3 is built from 18 residues. V gave up 3 bases and J gave up 3 bases; unmatched junction bases: 16. The CDR3 here is CASSFGNKIGGLEETQYF. In DNA form, the CDR3 reads TGTGCCAGCAGTTTCGGAAACAAAATCGGCGGACTAGAAGAGACCCAGTACTTC.

The V call is TRBV2, the J call TRBJ2-1; the D gene is possibly TRBD1 (5 bases). The V and J ends lost 8 bases and 7 bases respectively, with 18 bases between them. CDR3 size: 14 residues. Germline V lookup: CDR1 SNHLY, CDR2 FYNNEI. The CDR3 DNA is TGTGCCAGCGATGGGGCAGGGATTTCGAATGAGCAGTTCTTC. The encoded protein is CASDGAGISNEQFF.

This chain joins TRBV2 and TRBJ2-1, with 9 bases that match TRBD2. Trimming cost V 3 bases and J 4 bases; bases outside gene matches: 7. The germline gives CDR1 SNHLY, CDR2 FYNNEI. This CDR3 has 16 amino acids. The CDR3 DNA reads TGTGCCAGCAGTGAGCGACTAGCGGATACATACAATGAGCAGTTCTTC. It yields the protein CASSERLADTYNEQFF.

This clone is a singleton in its sample. The rearrangement links TRBV28 to TRBJ2-2; a possible D gene is TRBD2 (5 bases). Trimming cost V 5 bases and J 8 bases, with 21 bases left between them. The CDR3 loop spans 16 amino acids. Germline V gives CDR1 MDHEN, CDR2 SYDVKM. CDR3 nucleotides: TGTGCCAGCAGTACCACCTCCCACAGCGGCGTGGGGGAGCTGTTTTTT. Encoded protein: CASSTTSHSGVGELFF.

V gene TRBV28 combines with J gene TRBJ1-4, with unresolved D. The V gene lost 5 bases and the J gene lost 2 bases, with 6 bases spanning the gap. The CDR3 extends over 13 amino acids. Germline V gene data show CDR1 as MDHEN and CDR2 as SYDVKM. Here the CDR3 DNA reads TGTGCCAGCAGTCTGTCGACTAATGAAAAACTGTTTTTT. Encoded protein: CASSLSTNEKLFF. Full variable domain (remainder filled in from reference TRBV28 and TRBJ1-4): DVKVTQSSRYLVKRTGEKVFLECVQDMDHENMFWYRQDPGLGLRLIYFSYDVKMKEKGDIPEGYSVSREKKERFSLILESASTNQTSMYLCASSLSTNEKLFFGSGTQLSVL.

This clone occurred many times. This chain uses TRBV19 with TRBJ2-1, with unresolved D. V gave up 6 bases and J gave up 5 bases, with 11 bases separating them. Germline CDR1 is LNHDA and CDR2 is SQIVND (reference sequence). The CDR3 has 13 residues. CDR3 sequence (DNA): TGTGCCAGTAGGATGGACGGTCACAATGAGCAGTTCTTC. It codes for CASRMDGHNEQFF.

This chain joins TRBV7-2 and TRBJ1-2; D might be TRBD1 (6 bases). With 5 bases removed from V and 8 bases from J, the gap between germline ends came to 15 bases. The CDR3 sequence is 13 residues long. CDR1 is SGHTA, CDR2 FQGNSA, per germline. The DNA of the CDR3 is TGTGCCAGCAGCCAACAGGGTTCATGGGGCTACACCTTC. Translated, it gives CASSQQGSWGYTF.

For this clone: The junction departs from the called germline gene at one end, perhaps through a read error. V usage is TRBV7-7 and J usage is TRBJ2-1; 10 bases line up with TRBD2. Germline lookup yields CDR1 SSHAT and CDR2 FNYEAQ (reference sequence). The CDR3 spans 14 residues. The CDR3: CASSPKQREGQQFF. The CDR3 region has the DNA TGTGCTAGCAGCCCAAAACAGCGGGAGGGGCAGCAGTTCTTC.

The rearrangement joins TRBV5-1 to TRBJ2-1; 10 nucleotides align to TRBD2. Germline V lookup: CDR1 SGHRS, CDR2 YFSETQ. The CDR3 has 18 amino acids. With 1 base clipped from V and 5 bases from J, the junction kept 12 bases outside the gene matches. CDR3 amino acids: CASSLYSQAGGKDNEQFF. In DNA, the CDR3 is TGCGCCAGCAGCTTGTATTCACAAGCGGGAGGGAAAGACAATGAGCAGTTCTTC.

This clone was seen a single time. The chain combines TRBV10-3 with TRBJ2-5, with D perhaps matching TRBD2 (5 bases). This CDR3 region has 15 residues. V lost 4 bases and J lost 1, with 13 bases in between. Germline loops: CDR1 ENHRY, CDR2 SYGVKD. In nucleotides, the CDR3 is TGTGCCATCAGTGGAGGGCAGACCACCCAAGAGACCCAGTACTTC. It yields the protein CAISGGQTTQETQYF.

The rearrangement links TRBV7-2 to TRBJ2-7; D gene uncertain. The CDR3 runs to 14 residues. Trimming pared 3 bases from V and 7 bases from J, leaving 16 bases between. Germline V CDR1 and CDR2: SGHTA, FQGNSA. The CDR3 bases are TGTGCCAGCAGCTTTGGCAGTCGTACAGCGGAGCAGTACTTC. The encoded protein is CASSFGSRTAEQYF.

The rearrangement joins TRBV10-3 to TRBJ1-1, with TRBD1 matching 7 bases. The trim removed 10 bases at V and 0 bases at J, leaving 5 bases unmatched. The germline V gene has CDR1 ENHRY and CDR2 SYGVKD. CDR3 length: 13 amino acids. This CDR3 is CASKGQLNTEAFF. In nucleotides, the CDR3 is TGTGCCAGCAAGGGACAGTTGAACACTGAAGCTTTCTTT.

The chain carries TRBV7-3 and TRBJ2-2; 11 positions match TRBD1. With 4 bases clipped from V and 4 bases from J, the junction kept 2 bases outside the gene matches. This CDR3 has 15 amino acids. The germline V gene encodes CDR1 SGHTA and CDR2 FQGTGA. The CDR3 DNA reads TGTGCCAGCAGCTCGGACAGGGGGCCCACCGGGGAGCTGTTTTTT. This encodes CASSSDRGPTGELFF.

This clone showed up just a few times. In nucleotides, the CDR3 is TGTGCCAGTAGTATCAGTGAGGGGGGTTCGCCCCAGCATTTT. It is translated as CASSISEGGSPQHF. The chain joins TRBV19 to TRBJ1-5, with D possibly being TRBD1 (6 bases). Germline CDR1 is LNHDA and CDR2 is SQIVND (reference sequence). This CDR3 is built from 14 residues. V dropped 3 bases and J dropped 9 bases, with 15 bases sitting between them. Full variable domain (remainder filled in from reference TRBV19 and TRBJ1-5): DGGITQSPKYLFRKEGQNVTLSCEQNLNHDAMYWYRQDPGQGLRLIYYSQIVNDFQKGDIAEGYSVSREKKESFPLTVTSAQKNPTAFYLCASSISEGGSPQHFGDGTRLSIL.